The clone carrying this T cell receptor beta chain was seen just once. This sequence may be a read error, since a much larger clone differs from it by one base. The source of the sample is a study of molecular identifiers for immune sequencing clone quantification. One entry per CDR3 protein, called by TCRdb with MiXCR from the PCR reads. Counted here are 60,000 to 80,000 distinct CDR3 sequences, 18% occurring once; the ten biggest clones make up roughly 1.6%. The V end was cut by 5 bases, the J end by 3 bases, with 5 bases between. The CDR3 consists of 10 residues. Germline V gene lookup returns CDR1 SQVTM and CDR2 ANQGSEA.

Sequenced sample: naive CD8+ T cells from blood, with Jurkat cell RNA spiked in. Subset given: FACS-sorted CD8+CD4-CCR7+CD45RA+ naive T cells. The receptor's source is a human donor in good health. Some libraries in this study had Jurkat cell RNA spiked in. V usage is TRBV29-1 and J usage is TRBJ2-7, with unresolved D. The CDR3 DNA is TGCAGCGTTCGAGACTACGAGCAGTACTTC. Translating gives CSVRDYEQYF.